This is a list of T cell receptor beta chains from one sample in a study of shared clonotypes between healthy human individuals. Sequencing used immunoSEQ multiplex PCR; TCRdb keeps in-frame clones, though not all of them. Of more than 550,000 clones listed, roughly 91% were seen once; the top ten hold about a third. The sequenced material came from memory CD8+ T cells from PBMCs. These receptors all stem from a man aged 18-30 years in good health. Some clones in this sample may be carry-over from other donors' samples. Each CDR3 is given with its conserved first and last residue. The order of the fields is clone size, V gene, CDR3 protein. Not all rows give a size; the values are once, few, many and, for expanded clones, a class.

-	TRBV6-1	CASSLRGGLAGELFF
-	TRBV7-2	CASSPYAITTPYGYTF
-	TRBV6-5	CASRPRVRVYEQYF
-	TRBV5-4	CASSGGTSGRQYEQYF
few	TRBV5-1	CASSLLSRQGGAYEQYF
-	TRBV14	CASSTYRGSTDTQYF
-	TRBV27	CASSRAGTYNEQFF
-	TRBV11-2	CASSPESTDTQYF
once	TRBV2	CASSEAGSVTEAFF
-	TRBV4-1	CASSPTSGRAVADTQYF
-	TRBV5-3	CARSHDSLYEQYF
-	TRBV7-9	CASSLVFNLNEKLFF
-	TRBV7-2	CASSSRELADRWGYEQYF
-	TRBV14	CASSQETLGYTF
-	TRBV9	CASSVVGSAAETQYF
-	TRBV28	CASSLPGQGAQGLAGGYEQYF
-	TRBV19	CASSMAAGNYEQYF
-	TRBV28	CASSEGRVQETQYF
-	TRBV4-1	CASSQVPALTDTQYF
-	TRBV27	CASSLGRPPSGANVLTF
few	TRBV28	CASSWATEAFF
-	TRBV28	CASSLNHGPHSGYNQPQHF
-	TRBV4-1	CASVPRQTLLTGELFF
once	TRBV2	CASKEEALNTEAFF
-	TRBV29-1	CSVRSMGAYGYTF
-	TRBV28	CASSLSDEYGEKLFF
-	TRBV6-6	CASRADSRVHQPQHF
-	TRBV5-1	CASSLVPGENYYEQYF
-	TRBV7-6	CAIAGGTSAQETQYF
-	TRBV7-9	CASSLGRLDYNEQFF
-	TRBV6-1	CASSELAGGLTGGELFF
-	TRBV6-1	CASSEGARRETQYF
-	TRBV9	CASSVDISYEQYF
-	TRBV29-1	CSGGQPPYEQYF
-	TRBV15	CATSKGLAGEDNEQFF
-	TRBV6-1	CASIPLYNEQFF
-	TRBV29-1	CSVEGRYYEQYF
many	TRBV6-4	CASSETSTGELFF
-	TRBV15	CATSRDLSGELFF
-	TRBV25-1	CASRGLRDRGKYEQYF
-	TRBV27	CASSLAGGGPYGYTF
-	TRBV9	CASSTRQSRGETQYF
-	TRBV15	CATRPGGNNQPQHF
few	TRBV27	CASSLSGYEQYF
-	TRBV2	CASSAAGLAGNEQFF